These T cell receptor beta chains were read from a single sample in a study of blood T cell repertoires in COVID-19. Sequenced by immunoSEQ multiplex PCR; TCRdb stores in-frame clones only, minus some. The sample includes a few hundred thousand clones, about 89% of them seen just once. The specimen was peripheral blood. All receptors derive from a middle-aged woman who had recovered from COVID-19. Each CDR3 is given with its conserved first and last residue. The D gene is left open where the match is weak. The size field is filled for only some rows; it gives once, few, many or a size class.

TRBD2,TRBV4-1,17,-,TRBJ2-1,TGCGCCAGCAGCCAAGACTTGCGAGCGGGACTAGCGTATGAGCAGTTCTTC,CASSQDLRAGLAYEQFF
-,TRBV6-5,15,-,TRBJ1-4,TGTGCCAGCAGTAGACAGGCGATCGGAATGGGAAAACTGTTTTTT,CASSRQAIGMGKLFF
-,TRBV11-2,14,-,TRBJ1-2,TGTGCCAGCAGCTTATCTGTGGTTTCGGGTGGCTACACCTTC,CASSLSVVSGGYTF
TRBD2,TRBV7-2,18,-,TRBJ2-2,TGTGCCAGCAGCTTAAATCCTAGCGGGGACCTGAACACCGGGGAGCTGTTTTTT,CASSLNPSGDLNTGELFF
TRBD1,TRBV6-5,16,-,TRBJ1-4,TGTGCCAGCAGTTACTCCGGACAGGGGGAGAATGAAAAACTGTTTTTT,CASSYSGQGENEKLFF
TRBD2,TRBV5-4,17,-,TRBJ2-1,TGTGCCAGCAGCTCCGGGACTAGCCCAAGCTCCTACAATGAGCAGTTCTTC,CASSSGTSPSSYNEQFF
-,TRBV3-1/TRBV3-2,13,-,TRBJ1-5,TGTGCCAGCAGCCAGGCCGGGGGACAGCCCCAGCATTTT,CASSQAGGQPQHF
TRBD1,TRBV27,15,-,TRBJ2-1,TGTGCCAGCAGTCCAAGGACAGGGATAGGCAATGAGCAGTTCTTC,CASSPRTGIGNEQFF
-,TRBV12-5,13,-,TRBJ2-3,TGTGCTAGTGGTTCCCCTAACACAGATACGCAGTATTTT,CASGSPNTDTQYF
-,TRBV20-1,13,once,TRBJ2-3,TGCAGTGCTAGTCCAGACAGAACAGATACGCAGTATTTT,CSASPDRTDTQYF
TRBD1,TRBV7-2,14,-,TRBJ2-7,TGTGCCAGCAGCTTGGACAGGGGGCGAGGGGAGCAGTACTTC,CASSLDRGRGEQYF
TRBD2,TRBV6-2/TRBV6-3,13,-,TRBJ2-7,TGTGCCAGCAGCCCCAGCGGGAGGTACGAGCAGTACTTC,CASSPSGRYEQYF
-,TRBV28,19,-,TRBJ2-6,TGTGCCAGCAGCAGATTACAGGGATCAATGGGCTCTGGGGCCAACGTCCTGACTTTC,CASSRLQGSMGSGANVLTF
TRBD1,TRBV27,14,-,TRBJ1-1,TGTGCCAGCAGTAACCAGGACAGGGGGGCTGAAGCTTTCTTT,CASSNQDRGAEAFF
-,TRBV4-1,15,-,TRBJ2-7,TGCGCCAGCAGCCAAGAGCCGGGGAGCTCCTACGAGCAGTACTTC,CASSQEPGSSYEQYF
-,TRBV24-1,15,-,TRBJ2-3,TGTGCCACCAGTGGGGGCCTCCTGAACACAGATACGCAGTATTTT,CATSGGLLNTDTQYF
-,TRBV28,16,-,TRBJ1-2,TGTGCCAGCAGTTCTCCTGGCGAGGGTCGAAACTATGGCTACACCTTC,CASSSPGEGRNYGYTF
-,TRBV3-1/TRBV3-2,13,-,TRBJ1-2,TGTGCCAGCAGCCAAGAACAGTCCTATGGCTACACCTTC,CASSQEQSYGYTF
-,TRBV5-5,13,-,TRBJ1-2,TGTGCCAGCAGCCCAGACATGGACTATGGCTACACCTTC,CASSPDMDYGYTF
TRBD1,TRBV5-4,15,-,TRBJ2-7,TGTGCCATCCCGGGACAGGGTCAATTTGGTGACGAGCAGTACTTC,CAIPGQGQFGDEQYF
-,TRBV28,11,-,TRBJ2-7,TGTGCCAGCAGGTCACACAACGAGCAGTACTTC,CASRSHNEQYF
-,TRBV19,15,-,TRBJ1-5,TGTGCCAGTAGTATCCAATCCTGGCGGGACCAGCCCCAGCATTTT,CASSIQSWRDQPQHF
TRBD1,TRBV6-5,13,once,TRBJ2-7,TGTGCCAGCGGGACAGGGACTGTGAACGAGCAGTACTTC,CASGTGTVNEQYF
-,TRBV6-1,16,once,TRBJ1-5,TGTGCCAGCAGTGAAGGGCTCGGGGGTTCGGCTCAGCCCCAGCATTTT,CASSEGLGGSAQPQHF
TRBD1,TRBV19,14,-,TRBJ2-3,TGTGCCACAACCTTGGGACAGGGAGAAGACACGCAGTATTTT,CATTLGQGEDTQYF
-,TRBV5-4,14,-,TRBJ2-2,TGTGCCAGCAGCTTTCCGGGACTCACCGGGGAGCTGTTTTTT,CASSFPGLTGELFF
-,TRBV29-1,13,-,TRBJ2-5,TGCAGCGTTGGCGGGCAGGGGATAGAAACCCAGTACTTC,CSVGGQGIETQYF
-,TRBV5-1,16,once,TRBJ2-2,TGCGCCAGCAGTCCTCCCGGGACACAGAACACCGGGGAGCTGTTTTTT,CASSPPGTQNTGELFF